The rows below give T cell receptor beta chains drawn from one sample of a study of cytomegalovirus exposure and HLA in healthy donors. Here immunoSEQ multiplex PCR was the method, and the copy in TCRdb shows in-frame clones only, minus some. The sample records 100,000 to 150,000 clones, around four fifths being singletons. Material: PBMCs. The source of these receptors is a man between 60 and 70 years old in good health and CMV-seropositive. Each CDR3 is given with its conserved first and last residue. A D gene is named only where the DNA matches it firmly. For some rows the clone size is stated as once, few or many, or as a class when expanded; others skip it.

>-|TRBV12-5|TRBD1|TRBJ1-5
CASGTDSNQPQHF
TGTGCTAGCGGGACAGATAGCAATCAGCCCCAGCATTTT
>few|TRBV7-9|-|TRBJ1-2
CASSLEQESGYTF
TGTGCCAGCAGCTTAGAACAGGAGAGTGGCTACACCTTC
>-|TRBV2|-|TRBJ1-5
CASSEPGAGAGQPQHF
TGTGCCAGCAGTGAACCAGGGGCGGGGGCTGGACAGCCCCAGCATTTT
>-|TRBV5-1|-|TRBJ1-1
CASSPPAGTEAFF
TGCGCCAGCAGCCCACCCGCGGGCACTGAAGCTTTCTTT
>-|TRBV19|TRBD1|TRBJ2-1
CASSIVGQGVLGSYNEQFF
TGTGCCAGTAGTATAGTAGGACAGGGGGTTCTAGGGTCCTACAATGAGCAGTTCTTC
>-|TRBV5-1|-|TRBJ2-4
CASSLDGVGHIQYF
TGCGCCAGCAGCTTGGATGGCGTTGGGCACATTCAGTACTTC
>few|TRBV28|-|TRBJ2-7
CASSSPLGGRGPYEQYF
TGTGCCAGCAGTTCCCCCCTCGGCGGTAGGGGCCCATACGAGCAGTACTTC
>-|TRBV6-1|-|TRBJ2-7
CASSETGRTHEQYF
TGTGCCAGCAGTGAGACAGGCCGAACCCACGAGCAGTACTTC
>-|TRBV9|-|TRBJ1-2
CASSLQGNYGYTF
TGTGCCAGCAGCCTACAGGGCAACTATGGCTACACCTTC
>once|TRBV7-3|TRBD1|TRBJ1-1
CASSLNGITGGTEAFF
TGTGCCAGCAGCTTAAACGGCATCACAGGGGGCACTGAAGCTTTCTTT
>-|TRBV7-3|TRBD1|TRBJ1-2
CASSATTGDGYTF
TGTGCCAGCAGCGCCACTACAGGGGATGGCTACACCTTC
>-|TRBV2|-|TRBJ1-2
CASSEVGFGYGYTF
TGTGCCAGCAGTGAAGTGGGCTTCGGCTATGGCTACACCTTC
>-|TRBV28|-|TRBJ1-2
CASHDSSNYGYTF
TGTGCCAGCCATGACAGTTCGAACTATGGCTACACCTTC
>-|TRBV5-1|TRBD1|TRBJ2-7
CASSLRGQPTFRGSYEQYF
TGCGCCAGCAGCTTGCGGGGACAGCCTACCTTTCGGGGCTCCTACGAGCAGTACTTC
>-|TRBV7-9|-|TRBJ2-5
CASRPTGRETQYF
TGTGCCAGCAGACCAACAGGACGCGAGACCCAGTACTTC
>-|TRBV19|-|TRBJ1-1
CASSSRQAGTEAFF
TGTGCCAGTAGTTCCCGTCAGGCGGGTACTGAAGCTTTCTTT
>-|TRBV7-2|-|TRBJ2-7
CASSPLPTGLGEQYF
TGTGCCAGCAGCCCCTTACCGACAGGCTTGGGGGAGCAGTACTTC
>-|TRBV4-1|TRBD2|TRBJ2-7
CASSPWAGGPYEQYF
TGCGCCAGCAGCCCCTGGGCGGGAGGGCCTTACGAGCAGTACTTC
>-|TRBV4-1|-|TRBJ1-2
CASSQTRRYGYTF
TGCGCCAGCAGCCAGACACGGCGATATGGCTACACCTTC
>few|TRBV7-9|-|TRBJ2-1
CASPSSTGLRSYNEQFF
TGTGCCAGCCCTTCATCCACGGGACTTCGCTCCTACAATGAGCAGTTCTTC
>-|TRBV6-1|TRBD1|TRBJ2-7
CASSSTGATVKEQYF
TGTGCCAGCAGTTCGACAGGGGCCACCGTAAAGGAGCAGTACTTC
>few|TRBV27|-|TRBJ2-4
CASSYQGYAKNIQYF
TGTGCCAGCAGTTATCAGGGTTATGCCAAAAACATTCAGTACTTC
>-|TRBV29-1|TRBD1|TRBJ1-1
CSGWTGGNTEAFF
TGCAGCGGGTGGACAGGGGGAAACACTGAAGCTTTCTTT
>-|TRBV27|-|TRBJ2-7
CASSFSGLHSYEQYF
TGTGCCAGCAGTTTTTCTGGACTACATTCCTACGAGCAGTACTTC
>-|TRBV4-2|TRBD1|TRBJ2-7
CASSQSTGGMYEQYF
TGTGCCAGCAGCCAATCGACAGGGGGTATGTACGAGCAGTACTTC